The sequence of this TCR beta chain was determined in a study of radiotherapy plus CTLA-4 blockade in lung cancer. The study, taken as a whole, reports: Peripheral blood showed expansion of tumor-derived TCR clones after radiotherapy and ipilimumab.

A word on this clone: Its specificity is not known.

The table came from immunoSEQ multiplex PCR; TCRdb's copy has only in-frame clones and leaves some out. The sample has more than 90,000 clones, about 90% seen once; the top ten hold approximately 4.9%. This CDR3 region has 14 residues. Germline CDR1 is SGHRS and CDR2 is YFSETQ. Between the trimmed V and J ends, which lost 4 bases and 5 bases, there was a span of 15 bases. People whose metastatic non-small-cell lung cancer was chemo-refractory got focal radiation along with CTLA-4 blockade by ipilimumab. This rearrangement joins TRBV5-1 to TRBJ2-5; no clear D gene. The sequence was collected from a human donor with non-small cell lung cancer that progressed on radiotherapy plus ipilimumab. Material: peripheral blood, obtained from a patient treated with radiotherapy plus ipilimumab. The CDR3 region is CASSRSEKWETQYF. The CDR3 DNA reads TGCGCCAGCAGCAGATCAGAAAAATGGGAGACCCAGTACTTC.